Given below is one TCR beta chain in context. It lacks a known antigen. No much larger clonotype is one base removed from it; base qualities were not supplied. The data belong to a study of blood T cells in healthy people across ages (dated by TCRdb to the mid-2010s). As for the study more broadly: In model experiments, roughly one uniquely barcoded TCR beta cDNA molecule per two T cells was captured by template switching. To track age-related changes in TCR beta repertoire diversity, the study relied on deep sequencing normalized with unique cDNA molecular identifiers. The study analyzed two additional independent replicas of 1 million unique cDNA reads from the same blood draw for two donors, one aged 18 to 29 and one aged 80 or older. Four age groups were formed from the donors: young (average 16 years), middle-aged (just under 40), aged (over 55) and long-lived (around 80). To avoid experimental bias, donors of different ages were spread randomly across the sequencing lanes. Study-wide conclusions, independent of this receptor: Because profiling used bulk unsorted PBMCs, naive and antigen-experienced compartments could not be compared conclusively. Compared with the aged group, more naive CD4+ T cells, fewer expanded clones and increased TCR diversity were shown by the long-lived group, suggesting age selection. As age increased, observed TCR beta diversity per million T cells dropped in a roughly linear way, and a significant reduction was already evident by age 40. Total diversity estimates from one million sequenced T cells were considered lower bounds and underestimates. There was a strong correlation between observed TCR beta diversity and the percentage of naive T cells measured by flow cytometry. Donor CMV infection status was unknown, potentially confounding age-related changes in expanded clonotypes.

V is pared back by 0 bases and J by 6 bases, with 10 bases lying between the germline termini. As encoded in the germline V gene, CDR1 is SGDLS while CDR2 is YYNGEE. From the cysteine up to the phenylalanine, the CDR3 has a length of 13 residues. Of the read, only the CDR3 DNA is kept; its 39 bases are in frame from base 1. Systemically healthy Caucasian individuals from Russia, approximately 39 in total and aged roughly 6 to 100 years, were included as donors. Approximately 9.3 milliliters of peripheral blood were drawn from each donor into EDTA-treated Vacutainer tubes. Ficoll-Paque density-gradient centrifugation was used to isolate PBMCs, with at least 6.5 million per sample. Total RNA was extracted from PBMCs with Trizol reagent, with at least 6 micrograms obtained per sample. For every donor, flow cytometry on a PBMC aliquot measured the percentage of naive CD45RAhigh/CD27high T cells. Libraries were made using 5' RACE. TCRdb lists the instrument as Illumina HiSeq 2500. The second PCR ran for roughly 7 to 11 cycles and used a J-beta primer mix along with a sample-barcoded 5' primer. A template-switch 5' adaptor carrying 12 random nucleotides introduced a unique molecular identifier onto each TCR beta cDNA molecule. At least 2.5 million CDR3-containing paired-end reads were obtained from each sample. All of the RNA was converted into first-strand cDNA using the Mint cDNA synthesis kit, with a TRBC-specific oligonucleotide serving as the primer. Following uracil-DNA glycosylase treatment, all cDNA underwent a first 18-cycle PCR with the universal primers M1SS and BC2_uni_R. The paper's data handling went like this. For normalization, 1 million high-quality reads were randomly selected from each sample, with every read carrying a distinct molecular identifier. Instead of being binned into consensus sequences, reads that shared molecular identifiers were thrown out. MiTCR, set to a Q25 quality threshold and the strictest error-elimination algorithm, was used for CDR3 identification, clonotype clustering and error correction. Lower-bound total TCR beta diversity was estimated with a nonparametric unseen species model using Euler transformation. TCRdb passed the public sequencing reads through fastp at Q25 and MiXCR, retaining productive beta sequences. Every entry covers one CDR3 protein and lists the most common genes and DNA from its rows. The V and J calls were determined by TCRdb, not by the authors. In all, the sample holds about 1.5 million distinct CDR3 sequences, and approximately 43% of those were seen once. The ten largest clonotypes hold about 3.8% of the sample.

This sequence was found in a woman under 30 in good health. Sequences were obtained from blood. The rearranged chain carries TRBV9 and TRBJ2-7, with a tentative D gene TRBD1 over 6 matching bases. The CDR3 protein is CASSVVRGGEQYF. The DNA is TGTGCCAGCAGCGTAGTGAGAGGGGGCGAGCAGTACTTC.